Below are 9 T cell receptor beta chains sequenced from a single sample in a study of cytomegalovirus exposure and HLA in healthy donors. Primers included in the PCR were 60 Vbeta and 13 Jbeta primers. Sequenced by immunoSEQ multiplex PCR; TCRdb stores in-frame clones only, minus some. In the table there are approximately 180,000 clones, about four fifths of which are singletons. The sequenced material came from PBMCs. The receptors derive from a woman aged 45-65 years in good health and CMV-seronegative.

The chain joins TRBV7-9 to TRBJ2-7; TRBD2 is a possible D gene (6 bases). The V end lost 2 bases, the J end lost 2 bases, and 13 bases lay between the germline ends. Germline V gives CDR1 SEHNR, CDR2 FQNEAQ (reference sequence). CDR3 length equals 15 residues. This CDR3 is CASSLSAGPTYEQYF. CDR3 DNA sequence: TGTGCCAGCAGCTTAAGCGCGGGGCCCACCTACGAGCAGTACTTC.

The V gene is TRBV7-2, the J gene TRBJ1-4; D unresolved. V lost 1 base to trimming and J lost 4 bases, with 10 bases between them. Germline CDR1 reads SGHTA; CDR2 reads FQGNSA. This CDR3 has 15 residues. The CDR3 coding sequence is TGTGCCAGCAGCTTAGTGGGAGGTCTTAATGAAAAACTGTTTTTT. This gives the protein CASSLVGGLNEKLFF.

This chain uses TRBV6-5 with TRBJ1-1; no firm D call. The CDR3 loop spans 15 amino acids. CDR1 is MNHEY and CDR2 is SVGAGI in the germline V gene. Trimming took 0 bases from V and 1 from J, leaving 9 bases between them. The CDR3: CASSYSFGSNTEAFF. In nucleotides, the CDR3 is TGTGCCAGCAGTTACTCGTTCGGGTCGAACACTGAAGCTTTCTTT.

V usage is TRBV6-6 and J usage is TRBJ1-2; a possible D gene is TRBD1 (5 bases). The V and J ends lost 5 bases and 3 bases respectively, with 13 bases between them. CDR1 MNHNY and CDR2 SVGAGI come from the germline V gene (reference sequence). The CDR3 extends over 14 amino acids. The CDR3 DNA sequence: TGTGCCAGCAGTCCCTCGGGGGGGGACTATGGCTACACCTTC. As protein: CASSPSGGDYGYTF.

CDR3 loop: CASSQDLDRDYEQYF. Here the CDR3 DNA reads TGCGCCAGCAGCCAAGATCTGGACAGGGACTACGAGCAGTACTTC. The chain recombines TRBV4-1 with TRBJ2-7; 8 bases agree with TRBD1. The CDR3 runs 15 residues. V shed 0 bases, J shed 3 bases, and the junction held 4 bases outside the gene matches. Germline-derived CDR1 and CDR2 are MGHRA and YSYEKL.

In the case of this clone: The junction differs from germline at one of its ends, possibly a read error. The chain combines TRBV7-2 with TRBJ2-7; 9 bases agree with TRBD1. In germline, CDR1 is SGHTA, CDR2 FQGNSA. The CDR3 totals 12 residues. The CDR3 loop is CASSFAGTGLFF. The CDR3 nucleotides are TGTGCCAGCAGCTTTGCCGGGACAGGGCTTTTCTTC.

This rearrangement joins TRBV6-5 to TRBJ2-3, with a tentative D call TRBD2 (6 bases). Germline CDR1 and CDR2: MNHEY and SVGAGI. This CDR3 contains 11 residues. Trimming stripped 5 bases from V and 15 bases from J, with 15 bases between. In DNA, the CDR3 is TGTGCCAGCAGTACGGGACTTACCGAATATTTT. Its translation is CASSTGLTEYF.

The CDR3, as DNA: TGTGCCAGCAGCTTGGGCGTTAGCTCCTACAATGAGCAGTTCTTC. This sequence encodes CASSLGVSSYNEQFF. This rearrangement joins TRBV7-3 to TRBJ2-1; D gene uncertain. Germline V CDR1 and CDR2: SGHTA, FQGTGA. This CDR3 contains 15 residues. Trimming pared 3 bases from V and 0 bases from J, leaving 9 bases between.

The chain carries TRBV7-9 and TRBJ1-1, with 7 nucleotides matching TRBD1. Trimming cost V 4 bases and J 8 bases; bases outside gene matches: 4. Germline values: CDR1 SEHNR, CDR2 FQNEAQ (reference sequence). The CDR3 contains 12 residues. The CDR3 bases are TGTGCCAGCAGCTCCGAGACAGGGGAAGCTTTCTTT. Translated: CASSSETGEAFF.